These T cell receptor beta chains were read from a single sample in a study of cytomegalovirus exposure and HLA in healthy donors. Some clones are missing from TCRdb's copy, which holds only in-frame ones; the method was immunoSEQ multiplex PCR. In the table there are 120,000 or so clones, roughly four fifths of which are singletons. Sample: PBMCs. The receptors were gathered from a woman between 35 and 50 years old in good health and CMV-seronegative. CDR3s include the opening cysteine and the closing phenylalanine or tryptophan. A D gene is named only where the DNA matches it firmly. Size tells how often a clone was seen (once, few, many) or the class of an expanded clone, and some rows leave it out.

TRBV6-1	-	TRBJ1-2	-	CASTGGQPYGYTF	TGTGCCAGCACTGGCGGACAGCCTTATGGCTACACCTTC
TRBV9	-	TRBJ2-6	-	CASSLRTGANVLTF	TGTGCCAGCAGCCTCAGAACTGGGGCCAACGTCCTGACTTTC
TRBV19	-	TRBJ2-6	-	CASSITGNQGSSGANGLTF	TGTGCCAGTAGTATCACCGGGAACCAGGGGAGCTCTGGGGCCAACGGCCTGACTTTC
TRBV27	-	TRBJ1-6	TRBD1	CASSPRGNGSPLHF	TGTGCCAGCAGTCCCAGGGGGAACGGATCACCCCTCCACTTT
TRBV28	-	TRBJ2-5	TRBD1	CASRSGQVETQYF	TGTGCCAGCAGGTCGGGACAGGTAGAGACCCAGTACTTC
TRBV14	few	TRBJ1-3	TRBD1	CASSRDRGWNTIYF	TGTGCCAGCAGCCGTGACAGGGGGTGGAACACCATATATTTT
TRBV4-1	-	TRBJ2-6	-	CASRLQGSGANVLTF	TGCGCCAGCAGGCTACAGGGCTCTGGGGCCAACGTCCTGACTTTC
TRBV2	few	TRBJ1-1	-	CASTEETNTEAFF	TGTGCCAGCACGGAGGAGACGAACACTGAAGCTTTCTTT
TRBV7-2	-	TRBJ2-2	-	CASSLLGAGTTGELFF	TGTGCCAGCAGCCTCCTTGGGGCGGGAACCACCGGGGAGCTGTTTTTT
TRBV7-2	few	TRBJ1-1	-	CASSQEMGTNTEAFF	TGTGCCAGCAGCCAAGAGATGGGCACGAACACTGAAGCTTTCTTT